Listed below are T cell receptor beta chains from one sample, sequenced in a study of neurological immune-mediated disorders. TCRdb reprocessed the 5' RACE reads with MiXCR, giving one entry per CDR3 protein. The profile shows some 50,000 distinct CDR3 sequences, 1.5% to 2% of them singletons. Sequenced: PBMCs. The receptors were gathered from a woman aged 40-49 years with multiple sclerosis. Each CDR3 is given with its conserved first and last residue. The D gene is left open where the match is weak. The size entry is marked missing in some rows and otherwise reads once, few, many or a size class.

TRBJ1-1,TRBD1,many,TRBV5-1,CASRPIQGVAEAFF,TGCGCCAGCAGGCCTATACAGGGGGTCGCTGAAGCTTTCTTT
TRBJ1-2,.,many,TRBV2,CASRDSLTNYGYTF,TGTGCCAGCAGGGACAGCCTTACTAACTATGGCTACACCTTC
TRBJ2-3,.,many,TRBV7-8,CASSLGAGSDTQYF,TGTGCCAGCAGCTTAGGGGCAGGGTCAGATACGCAGTATTTT
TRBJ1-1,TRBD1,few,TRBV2,CASSNDRVRLNTEAFF,TGTGCCAGCAGCAACGACAGGGTGCGGCTGAACACTGAAGCTTTCTTT
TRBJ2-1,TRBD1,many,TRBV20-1,CSARDIGQGNYEQFF,TGCAGTGCTAGAGATATAGGACAGGGTAATTATGAGCAGTTCTTC
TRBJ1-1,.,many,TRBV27,CASSLSGGTEAFF,TGTGCCAGCAGTTTATCTGGGGGTACTGAAGCTTTCTTT
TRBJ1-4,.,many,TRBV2,CASTLSVEKLFF,TGTGCCAGCACATTATCGGTCGAAAAACTGTTTTTT
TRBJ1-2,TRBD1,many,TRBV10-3,CAISESWTGGYGYTF,TGTGCCATCAGTGAGTCGTGGACAGGGGGCTATGGCTACACCTTC
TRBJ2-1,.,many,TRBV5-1,CASSLAWGEQFF,TGCGCCAGCAGCTTGGCCTGGGGTGAGCAGTTCTTC
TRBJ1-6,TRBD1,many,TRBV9,CASSRDSYSPLHF,TGTGCCAGCAGCAGGGACAGCTATTCACCCCTCCACTTT
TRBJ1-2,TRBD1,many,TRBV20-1,CSAMTFSPGTASYGYTF,TGCAGTGCGATGACCTTTTCTCCCGGGACAGCGAGCTATGGCTACACCTTC
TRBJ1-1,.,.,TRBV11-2,CASSLERPTGAFF,TGTGCCAGCAGCTTAGAACGGCCAACTGGAGCTTTCTTT
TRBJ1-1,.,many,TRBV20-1,CSARGRGVYTEAFF,TGCAGTGCTCGGGGGCGGGGGGTGTACACTGAAGCTTTCTTT
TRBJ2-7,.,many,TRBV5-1,CASSFTGTRREQYF,TGCGCCAGCAGCTTTACCGGGACTCGTCGGGAGCAGTACTTC
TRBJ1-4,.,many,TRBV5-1,CASSLAESHNEKLFF,TGCGCCAGCAGCTTGGCCGAGAGCCATAATGAAAAACTGTTTTTT
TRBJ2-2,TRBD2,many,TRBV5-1,CASSLSPGLANTGELFF,TGCGCCAGCAGCTTGTCCCCGGGACTAGCCAACACCGGGGAGCTGTTTTTT
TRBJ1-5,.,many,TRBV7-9,CASSQGGLGQPQHF,TGTGCCAGCAGCCAGGGAGGGCTCGGACAGCCCCAGCATTTT
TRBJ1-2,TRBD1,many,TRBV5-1,CASSLLTGVNYGYTF,TGCGCCAGCAGCTTGCTCACAGGGGTTAACTATGGCTACACCTTC
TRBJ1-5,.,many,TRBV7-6,CASSFNRDRPQHF,TGTGCCAGCAGCTTCAACCGCGATAGGCCCCAGCATTTT
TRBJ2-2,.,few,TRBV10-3,CATGMHTGELFF,TGTGCCACCGGGATGCACACCGGGGAGCTGTTTTTT
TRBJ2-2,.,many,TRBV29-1,CSVDRGRGNTGELFF,TGCAGCGTTGATCGCGGCAGGGGTAACACCGGGGAGCTGTTTTTT
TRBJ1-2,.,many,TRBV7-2,CASSSAGGVGYTF,TGTGCCAGCAGTTCTGCCGGGGGTGTGGGCTACACCTTC
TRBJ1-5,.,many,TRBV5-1,CASSLGSGPDQPQHF,TGCGCCAGCAGCTTGGGGTCTGGGCCTGATCAGCCCCAGCATTTT
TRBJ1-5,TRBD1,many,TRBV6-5,CASSLTGDNQPQHF,TGTGCCAGCAGTTTAACAGGGGACAATCAGCCCCAGCATTTT
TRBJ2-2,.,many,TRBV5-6,CASSPNPTGELFF,TGTGCCAGCAGCCCTAACCCCACCGGGGAGCTGTTTTTT
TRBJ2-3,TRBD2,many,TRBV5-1,CASSLEGLAGTDTQYF,TGCGCCAGCAGCTTGGAAGGACTAGCGGGGACAGATACGCAGTATTTT
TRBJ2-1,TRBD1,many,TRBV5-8,CASSSDRVYNEQFF,TGTGCCAGCAGCTCGGACAGGGTCTACAATGAGCAGTTCTTC
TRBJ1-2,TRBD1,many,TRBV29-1,CSVDEGASYGYTF,TGCAGCGTTGATGAGGGGGCTAGCTATGGCTACACCTTC
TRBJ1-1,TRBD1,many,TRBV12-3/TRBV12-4,CASSLMTGMNTEAFF,TGTGCCAGCAGCCTTATGACAGGGATGAACACTGAAGCTTTCTTT
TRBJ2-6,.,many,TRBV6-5,CASRPFSGANVLTF,TGTGCCAGCAGACCCTTCTCTGGGGCCAACGTCCTGACTTTC